Below are 4 T cell receptor beta chains sequenced from a single sample in a study of blood T cell repertoires in COVID-19. Sequenced by immunoSEQ multiplex PCR; TCRdb stores in-frame clones only, minus some. The sample has fewer than 350,000 clones, approximately 86% seen once. The sequencing input was peripheral blood. These TCRs come from a woman aged 25 to 39 who had recovered from COVID-19.

The chain is built from TRBV19 and TRBJ2-7, with TRBD2 matching over 8 bases. The CDR3 sequence is 15 residues long. Germline V gene lookup returns CDR1 LNHDA and CDR2 SQIVND (reference sequence). Trimming at V came to 3 bases and at J to 3 bases, leaving 7 bases not matched to a gene. CDR3 sequence reads: CASSMASGSIYEQYF. CDR3 in DNA: TGTGCCAGTAGTATGGCCAGCGGGAGTATCTACGAGCAGTACTTC.

The CDR3 loop is CASTPRRQAAEAFF. The DNA for the CDR3 is TGTGCCAGCACTCCTAGGCGACAGGCCGCTGAAGCTTTCTTT. The V and J genes are TRBV6-6 and TRBJ1-1; D perhaps matches TRBD1 (6 bases). V gave up 7 bases and J gave up 6 bases, with 18 bases separating them. The germline gives CDR1 MNHNY, CDR2 SVGAGI (reference sequence). This CDR3 is 14 amino acids long.

This clone appeared a single time. The rearrangement joins TRBV25-1 to TRBJ2-2; a weak D match, TRBD2 (6 bases). Trimming took off 4 bases at V and 3 bases at J, with 12 bases between the two ends. The CDR3 totals 15 residues. CDR1 and CDR2 from the germline V gene are MGHDK and SYGVNS. The chain's CDR3 is CASSGVWGDTGELFF. The CDR3 coding sequence is TGTGCCAGCAGTGGAGTTTGGGGGGACACCGGGGAGCTGTTTTTT.

This clone was counted between two and nine times. V usage is TRBV7-9 and J usage is TRBJ1-2, with D uncertain. Germline assignment: CDR1 SEHNR and CDR2 FQNEAQ (reference sequence). V lost 5 bases and J 1 base, leaving 8 bases between the germline ends. CDR3 size: 13 residues. The CDR3 DNA sequence: TGTGCCAGCAGCGCGAGGGTTAACTATGGCTACACCTTC. The encoded protein is CASSARVNYGYTF.